Listed here are 22 T cell receptor beta chains from one sample, sequenced in a study of vaccination and CD4 T cells after COVID-19. This sample's treatment: approximately nine-day PBMC culture with coronavirus spike peptide pools or control peptides (ViraFEST assay). Unexposed donor CD4+ T cells predated the COVID-19 pandemic, collected 2011-2018. Sequencing of the DNA from cultured CD4+ T cells was carried out with the Oncomine TCR Beta short-read assay. TCRdb reprocessed the PCR reads via MiXCR and lists one record per CDR3 protein. The sample has almost 7,500 distinct CDR3 sequences; about 29% are singletons. These receptors' targets are unknown. The sample taken for sequencing was CD4+ T cells from blood, cultured in vitro. All receptors come from a human donor in good health.

The chain recombines TRBV21-1 with TRBJ2-5; the DNA was not compared with TRBD1, the D call given in the table. TRBV21-1 is annotated as a pseudogene. The CDR3 runs to 15 residues. In nucleotides, the CDR3 is TGTGCCAGCAGCGCAAACAGGGGGCGGCAAGAGACCCAGTACTTC. Its protein is CASSANRGRQETQYF.

This clonotype was detected a few times. This rearrangement joins TRBV9 to TRBJ2-5; weak D call: TRBD2 (7 bases). V gave up 4 bases and J gave up 4 bases, with 17 bases separating them. The CDR3 spans 15 residues. Germline CDR1 SGDLS, CDR2 YYNGEE. CDR3: CASSPLGGGGETQYF. CDR3 nucleotides: TGTGCCAGCAGCCCCTTAGGGGGGGGTGGAGAGACCCAGTACTTC.

This clonotype was observed a few times. The rearrangement links TRBV6-1 to TRBJ1-2; tentative D call: TRBD1 (6 bases). CDR1 and CDR2 from the germline V gene are MNHNS and SASEGT. Trimming pared 6 bases from V and 2 bases from J, leaving 10 bases between. The CDR3 runs 13 residues. CDR3 amino acids: CASRTGQNYGYTF. Here the CDR3 DNA reads TGTGCCAGCAGAACGGGACAAAACTATGGCTACACCTTC.

V is TRBV5-1 and J is TRBJ1-5; no clear D gene. The CDR3 sequence is 15 residues long. Germline CDR1 is SGHRS and CDR2 is YFSETQ. The V gene lost 4 bases and the J gene lost 0 bases, with 11 bases spanning the gap. The chain's CDR3 is CASSPLGYSNQPQHF. CDR3 sequence (DNA): TGCGCCAGCAGCCCCTTGGGGTATAGCAATCAGCCCCAGCATTTT.

The chain combines TRBV7-9 with TRBJ1-6, with D unclear. Germline lookup yields CDR1 SEHNR and CDR2 FQNEAQ (reference sequence). The CDR3 is 15 amino acids. V dropped 3 bases and J dropped 7 bases, with 13 bases sitting between them. The CDR3 region is CASSFREIGNSPLHF. The CDR3 DNA reads TGTGCCAGCAGCTTTAGGGAAATCGGGAATTCACCCCTCCACTTT.

This clonotype has just a few counts. The V call is TRBV7-3, the J call TRBJ1-1; D remains ambiguous. In germline, CDR1 is SGHTA, CDR2 FQGTGA. The CDR3 sequence is 14 residues long. With 5 bases removed from V and 1 base from J, the gap between germline ends came to 11 bases. CDR3 coding DNA: TGTGCCAGCAGCCCCGCAGGCGGGAACACTGAAGCTTTCTTT. Translated, it gives CASSPAGGNTEAFF. Variable domain in full (rest from reference TRBV7-3 and TRBJ1-1): GAGVSQTPSNKVTEKGKYVELRCDPISGHTALYWYRQSLGQGPEFLIYFQGTGAADDSGLPNDRFFAVRPEGSVSTLKIQRTERGDSAVYLCASSPAGGNTEAFFGQGTRLTVV.

This clonotype appeared a few times. The chain uses TRBV10-3 and TRBJ1-5; 9 nucleotides match TRBD1. The ends lost 0 bases at V and 7 bases at J; junction bases unmatched: 4. The CDR3 has 15 residues. Germline V gene lookup returns CDR1 ENHRY and CDR2 SYGVKD. In DNA, the CDR3 is TGTGCCATCAGTGAGTCGGGACAGGGTGAACAGCCCCAGCATTTT. It specifies CAISESGQGEQPQHF.

The chain joins TRBV7-2 to TRBJ2-3, with no clear D. This CDR3 is built from 12 residues. Trimming stripped 4 bases from V and 5 bases from J, with 7 bases between. Germline CDR1 and CDR2: SGHTA and FQGNSA. For the CDR3, the DNA is TGTGCCAGCAGCTCGAGTCAAGATACGCAGTATTTT. It codes for CASSSSQDTQYF.

This sequence joins TRBV5-1 and TRBJ1-1, with D perhaps TRBD1 (6 bases). Trimming took 4 bases from V and 0 from J, leaving 10 bases between them. The CDR3 loop spans 14 amino acids. Germline-derived CDR1 and CDR2 are SGHRS and YFSETQ. The CDR3 coding sequence is TGCGCCAGCAGCCCGGACAGCATGAACACTGAAGCTTTCTTT. Protein sequence: CASSPDSMNTEAFF.

V gene TRBV6-1 combines with J gene TRBJ1-2, with 9 positions matching TRBD1. In germline, CDR1 is MNHNS, CDR2 SASEGT. Trimming took 2 bases from V and 5 from J; bases not matched to a gene: 6. The CDR3 covers 15 residues. CDR3 residues: CASSETGQGRYGYTF. The CDR3 DNA follows: TGTGCCAGCAGTGAAACGGGACAGGGACGGTATGGCTACACCTTC.

The chain joins TRBV6-1 to TRBJ1-6, with 8 positions matching TRBD1. Germline assignment: CDR1 MNHNS and CDR2 SASEGT. Losses at the gene ends were 3 bases for V and 6 bases for J; bases not matched to a gene: 4. The CDR3 extends over 15 amino acids. CDR3 in amino acids: CASSEETGGNSPLHF. The CDR3 nucleotides are TGTGCCAGCAGTGAGGAAACAGGGGGTAATTCACCCCTCCACTTT.

This clonotype has only a few counts. The chain is built from TRBV7-6 and TRBJ2-4; 9 bases align to TRBD1. Germline values: CDR1 SGHVS, CDR2 FNYEAQ. With 4 bases clipped from V and 0 bases from J, the junction kept 7 bases outside the gene matches. The CDR3 loop spans 17 amino acids. CDR3 amino acids: CASSSGQGGSAKNIQYF. As DNA, the CDR3 is TGTGCCAGCAGCTCGGGACAGGGTGGGTCAGCCAAAAACATTCAGTACTTC.

The chain couples TRBV12-3 or TRBV12-4 to TRBJ1-2; D is undetermined. CDR3 length: 11 amino acids. Trimming removed 3 bases from V and 12 bases from J, with 11 bases in between. For the CDR3, the DNA is TGTGCCAGCAGTTTTAAAGCGGGCCACACCTTC. Its translation: CASSFKAGHTF.

In its sample, this clonotype was seen a few times. The V and J genes are TRBV19 and TRBJ1-1; no firm D call. Germline lookup yields CDR1 LNHDA and CDR2 SQIVND (reference sequence). The CDR3 runs to 12 residues. V was pared by 3 bases and J by 6 bases, with 8 bases between. The CDR3 DNA follows: TGTGCCAGTAGTATCCGAGAATCTGAAGCTTTCTTT. Protein sequence: CASSIRESEAFF.

The genes are TRBV20-1 and TRBJ2-7; 9 positions match TRBD2. CDR3 length equals 18 residues. From germline, CDR1 is DFQATT and CDR2 SNEGSKA (reference sequence). V shed 0 bases and J 0 bases; nucleotides not matched to a gene: 12. CDR3: CSARDPRSGSGSSYEQYF. Here the CDR3 DNA reads TGCAGTGCTAGAGACCCACGGTCAGGTAGCGGGAGCTCCTACGAGCAGTACTTC.

This rearrangement joins TRBV5-3 to TRBJ1-1; D not resolved. TRBV5-3 is marked as an open reading frame, function uncertain. Trimming took 0 bases from V and 1 from J, leaving 10 bases between them. This CDR3 has 15 residues. The CDR3 bases are TGTGCCAGAAGCTTGGCCCCCAGACGGAACACTGAAGCTTTCTTT. Translation gives CARSLAPRRNTEAFF.

This rearrangement joins TRBV6-5 to TRBJ1-1; possible D gene TRBD1, 5 bases. Germline CDR1 is MNHEY and CDR2 is SVGAGI. This CDR3 is 14 amino acids long. Trimming cost V 0 bases and J 11 bases, with 16 bases left between them. DNA of the CDR3: TGTGCCAGCAGTTACTCGAGCGCAGGGCCGGAGGCTTTCTTT. This sequence encodes CASSYSSAGPEAFF.

The chain carries TRBV6-5 and TRBJ1-2, with a weak D call TRBD1 (5 bases). CDR3 size: 13 residues. CDR1 is MNHEY, CDR2 SVGAGI, per germline. Between the trimmed V and J ends, which lost 5 bases and 5 bases, there was a span of 12 bases. CDR3 loop: CASSTRQTYGYTF. The CDR3, as DNA: TGTGCCAGCAGTACTCGACAGACGTATGGCTACACCTTC.

This clonotype was observed a handful of times. The gene calls are TRBV2 and TRBJ1-5; D is possibly TRBD1 (6 bases). From germline, CDR1 is SNHLY and CDR2 FYNNEI. V gave up 5 bases and J gave up 6 bases, with 14 bases separating them. The CDR3 runs 14 residues. The CDR3 nucleotides read TGTGCCAGCAGTTCAACAGGGAATGGTCAGCCCCAGCATTTT. This encodes CASSSTGNGQPQHF.

The chain carries TRBV20-1 and TRBJ1-2; D uncertain. Germline V gives CDR1 DFQATT, CDR2 SNEGSKA (reference sequence). The CDR3 is made up of 11 amino acids. Trimming shortened V by 4 bases and J by 8 bases, and 11 bases separated the two germline ends. The CDR3 region is CSAKTNSGYTF. CDR3 nucleotides: TGCAGTGCTAAAACGAACAGCGGCTACACCTTC.

This clonotype was detected only a few times. V usage is TRBV20-1 and J usage is TRBJ2-1; 14 positions match TRBD2. J gave up 9 bases and V 5 bases, and 15 bases lay outside the gene matches. Germline V CDR1 and CDR2: DFQATT, SNEGSKA (reference sequence). This CDR3 is built from 17 residues. The DNA of the CDR3 is TGCAGTGCTGGGTTGACTAGCGGGGGGGATCTTGGTGGTGAGCAGTTCTTC. Amino acids: CSAGLTSGGDLGGEQFF.

This clonotype was seen a single time. The gene calls are TRBV18 and TRBJ1-1; 10 nucleotides agree with TRBD1. The CDR3 is 15 amino acids. V lost 4 bases to trimming and J lost 1 base; unmatched junction nucleotides: 3. The germline CDR1 and CDR2 sequences are KGHSH and LQKENI. As DNA, the CDR3 is TGTGCCAGCTCACGACAGGGGGCAACGAACACTGAAGCTTTCTTT. Translating it yields CASSRQGATNTEAFF. The full variable domain, its missing parts supplied by reference TRBV18 and TRBJ1-1, is NAGVMQNPRHLVRRRGQEARLRCSPMKGHSHVYWYRQLPEEGLKFMVYLQKENIIDESGMPKERFSAEFPKEGPSILRIQQVVRGDSAAYFCASSRQGATNTEAFFGQGTRLTVV.